This entry is about one T cell receptor beta chain. Its antigen is not known. These data are taken from a study of chemoradiotherapy in HPV16-positive cancers. Study summary: Candidate HPV-specific T-cell clones and common TCR motifs came from functional assays in a couple of HPV16-positive patients.

Study-level findings and limits: In HPV16-positive patients, HPV-responsive T-cell expansion tracked better recurrence-free survival. Candidate HPV-specific clones and E7-related TCR motifs grew in tumor during treatment.

Repertoires were generated with immunoSEQ multiplex PCR, while TCRdb's copy carries only in-frame clones and drops some. The sample consists of approximately 9,000 clones, about 71% of them appearing once. The CDR3 covers 14 residues. Germline CDR1 and CDR2: LNHDA and SQIVND (reference sequence). V lost 5 bases, J lost 4 bases, and 14 bases lay in between. The source is a human donor with HPV-associated anogenital cancer. The sample was gathered from a patient who underwent chemoradiotherapy. The chain uses TRBV19 and TRBJ2-5; D gene ambiguous. The CDR3 here is CASSAEERRETQYF. The CDR3 DNA sequence: TGTGCCAGTAGTGCCGAGGAGCGTCGAGAGACCCAGTACTTC.